These 32 T cell receptor beta chains were sequenced from one sample in a study of blood T cells in healthy people across ages. Through a sample-barcoded 5' primer and a J-beta primer mix, a second PCR was run for about 7 to 12 cycles. TCRdb re-called the 5' RACE reads through MiXCR, storing one row per CDR3 protein. The table includes under 850,000 distinct CDR3 sequences, around 36% detected once. Sequenced sample: blood. These receptors all stem from a man between 18 and 35 years old in good health.

The chain joins TRBV27 to TRBJ1-2; 12 bases align to TRBD1. Germline CDR1 and CDR2: MNHEY and SMNVEV (reference sequence). The V and J ends lost 5 bases and 5 bases, in that order; junction bases with no gene match: 6. The CDR3 is 15 amino acids. The DNA for the CDR3 is TGTGCCAGCAGTCAAGGGACAGGGGGCTTTTATGGCTACACCTTC. Its translation: CASSQGTGGFYGYTF.

This clonotype was observed a few times. This sequence joins TRBV4-3 and TRBJ1-2; D not resolved. Deletions cut 0 bases from V and 7 bases from J, with 9 bases between. Germline lookup yields CDR1 LGHNA and CDR2 YSLEER. The CDR3 runs to 13 residues. The CDR3 coding sequence is TGCGCCAGCAGCCAAGATCGTTCCGGTGGCTACACCTTC. This codes for CASSQDRSGGYTF.

The chain carries TRBV11-2 and TRBJ2-3; perhaps TRBD1 as D (6 bases). Trimming took off 3 bases at V and 0 bases at J, with 10 bases between the two ends. The CDR3 extends over 15 amino acids. Germline CDR1 reads SGHAT; CDR2 reads FQNNGV. CDR3 in DNA: TGTGCCAGCAGCTTTGAGGGGGTTAGCACAGATACGCAGTATTTT. This sequence encodes CASSFEGVSTDTQYF.

This clonotype turned up a few times. The V call is TRBV20-1, the J call TRBJ1-2; D is undetermined. V shed 6 bases and J shed 8 bases, with 13 bases lying between them. The germline gives CDR1 DFQATT, CDR2 SNEGSKA (reference sequence). The CDR3 totals 11 residues. For the CDR3, the DNA is TGCAGTGCCAGGTCCGGGTCAGGCTACACCTTC. Its translation is CSARSGSGYTF.

The V call is TRBV5-1, the J call TRBJ2-3; D is possibly TRBD1 or TRBD2 (5 bases each). Germline loops: CDR1 SGHRS, CDR2 YFSETQ. The CDR3 covers 16 residues. Deletions cut 4 bases from V and 2 bases from J, with 17 bases between. The CDR3 is CASSPGFGGYTDTQYF. The CDR3 DNA reads as TGCGCCAGCAGCCCCGGTTTTGGGGGATACACAGATACGCAGTATTTT.

V usage is TRBV20-1 and J usage is TRBJ1-2; a possible D gene is TRBD1 (5 bases). Trimming took off 6 bases at V and 2 bases at J, with 13 bases between the two ends. The length of the CDR3 is 13 residues. In germline, CDR1 is DFQATT, CDR2 SNEGSKA (reference sequence). CDR3 in amino acids: CSARGLRNYGYTF. For the CDR3, the DNA is TGCAGTGCCCGGGGGTTACGAAACTATGGCTACACCTTC.

The table lists this clonotype with many counts. V and J are TRBV9 and TRBJ2-1; no clear D. V was trimmed by 2 bases and J by 8 bases, leaving 14 bases between them. This CDR3 has 14 residues. In germline, CDR1 is SGDLS, CDR2 YYNGEE. The CDR3 DNA is TGTGCCAGCAGCGTTGGTTCTGTGGTGGATGAGCAGTTCTTC. Translated, it gives CASSVGSVVDEQFF.

The CDR3 is CATRSTREKLFF. CDR3 coding DNA: TGTGCCACCCGGAGTACACGCGAAAAACTGTTTTTT. This chain uses TRBV15 with TRBJ1-4; no clear D gene. The V end was cut by 8 bases, the J end by 8 bases, with 12 bases between. The germline gives CDR1 LNHNV, CDR2 YYDKDF (reference sequence). CDR3 length equals 12 residues.

This clonotype showed up just once. Being one base from a much bigger clone, this may be a read error. The rearrangement links TRBV12-3 or TRBV12-4 to TRBJ2-7; maybe TRBD2 (6 bases). The ends were cut back, 5 bases at V and 6 bases at J, with 14 bases in the middle. The CDR3 spans 13 residues. CDR3 bases: TGTGCCAGCAGTCCCCCGACTAGTAGCGAGCAGTACTTC. Protein: CASSPPTSSEQYF.

The chain recombines TRBV12-3 or TRBV12-4 with TRBJ1-6; D may be TRBD1 (5 bases). With 5 bases removed from V and 5 bases from J, the gap between germline ends came to 13 bases. CDR3 size: 15 residues. The CDR3: CASSTAGLDNSPLHF. The CDR3 bases are TGTGCCAGCAGTACGGCGGGACTGGATAATTCACCCCTCCACTTT.

Worth noting for this clonotype: This clone may be a read error of a much larger clone one base away. The rearrangement links TRBV7-2 to TRBJ2-3; TRBD2 matches at 11 bases. Germline V gene lookup returns CDR1 SGHTA and CDR2 FQGNSA. CDR3 length: 15 residues. The CDR3 spells CANSLVAGGPDTQYF. CDR3 bases: TGTGCCAACAGCTTAGTAGCGGGGGGGCCCGATACGCAGTATTTT.

The chain carries TRBV12-3 or TRBV12-4 and TRBJ1-4; weak D call: TRBD1 (6 bases). This CDR3 comprises 17 residues. V was cut by 9 bases and J by 5 bases, with 25 bases left in between. The CDR3 DNA reads as TGTGCCAGTTCTAGGGGGATTTTACCAAGTAGGAATGAAAAACTGTTTTTT. Translation: CASSRGILPSRNEKLFF.

J is TRBJ1-2 and V is TRBV20-1; TRBD1 aligns across 7 bases. CDR1 is DFQATT and CDR2 is SNEGSKA in the germline V gene (reference sequence). This CDR3 has 16 residues. V lost 1 base, J lost 1 base, and 9 bases stayed unmatched. The CDR3, as DNA: TGCAGTGCTAGAGTAGGCAGGGGGAATAATAACTATGGCTACACCTTC. It specifies CSARVGRGNNNYGYTF.

The genes are TRBV6-4 and TRBJ2-3, with a tentative D call TRBD1 (5 bases). Germline-derived CDR1 and CDR2 are MRHNA and SNTAGT. V was clipped by 2 bases and J by 2 bases, with 11 bases between them. The CDR3 contains 15 residues. The CDR3 nucleotides read TGTGCCAGCAGTGACGTGGCAGGGCACACAGATACGCAGTATTTT. Translating gives CASSDVAGHTDTQYF.

The sample holds many counts of this clonotype. This chain connects TRBV28 to TRBJ2-7, with TRBD1 matching 11 bases. CDR1 is MDHEN, CDR2 SYDVKM, per germline. V shed 1 base, J shed 6 bases, and the junction held 2 bases outside the gene matches. The CDR3 consists of 14 residues. CDR3 region: CASSLSGTGGEQYF. CDR3 sequence (DNA): TGTGCCAGCAGTTTATCTGGGACAGGGGGCGAGCAGTACTTC.

This clonotype occurred a few times. This rearrangement joins TRBV7-2 to TRBJ2-2; no reliable D call. There are 12 residues in the CDR3. Germline CDR1 and CDR2: SGHTA and FQGNSA. V was trimmed by 2 bases and J by 9 bases, leaving 7 bases between them. The CDR3 DNA is TGTGCCAGCAGCTTATCGGCGAGGGAGCTGTTTTTT. Its protein product is CASSLSARELFF.

As to this clonotype: Its ends do not fully match the called genes, so a read error is possible. The chain joins TRBV6-2 or TRBV6-3 to TRBJ1-1, with D perhaps matching TRBD1 (5 bases). The CDR3 covers 12 residues. The germline V gene has CDR1 MNHEY and CDR2 SVGEGT. CDR3 sequence (DNA): TGTGCCATCAGGGAAAAAGGCACTGGAGCTTTCTTT. This encodes CAIREKGTGAFF.

The V call is TRBV24-1, the J call TRBJ2-2; a weak D match, TRBD1 (6 bases). CDR3 size: 14 residues. Deletions cut 7 bases from V and 0 bases from J, with 8 bases between. The germline V gene encodes CDR1 KGHDR and CDR2 SFDVKD. In DNA, the CDR3 is TGTGCCACCAGCGGACAGACGAACACCGGGGAGCTGTTTTTT. This encodes CATSGQTNTGELFF.

As to this clonotype: This may arise from a read error, as a much more abundant clone is one base away. The chain combines TRBV7-6 with TRBJ2-1; the D gene is possibly TRBD2 (6 bases). V dropped 0 bases and J dropped 9 bases, with 9 bases sitting between them. The CDR3 has 13 residues. CDR1 SGHVS and CDR2 FNYEAQ come from the germline V gene. In DNA, the CDR3 is TGTGCCAGCAGCTTAGCCGCGGGGTCTGAGCAGTTCTTC. Translated: CASSLAAGSEQFF. Using reference TRBV7-6 and TRBJ2-1 for the parts outside the CDR3, the full variable domain is GAGVSQSPRYKVTKRGQDVALRCDPISGHVSLYWYRQALGQGPEFLTYFNYEAQQDKSGLPNDRFSAERPEGSISTLTIQRTEQRDSAMYRCASSLAAGSEQFFGPGTRLTVL.

The V and J genes are TRBV25-1 and TRBJ2-5; the D gene is possibly TRBD2 (5 bases). This CDR3 region has 14 residues. The ends were cut back, 2 bases at V and 5 bases at J, with 12 bases in the middle. CDR1 MGHDK and CDR2 SYGVNS come from the germline V gene. This CDR3 is CASSEPSGGETQYF. CDR3 bases: TGTGCCAGCAGTGAACCGTCCGGCGGGGAGACCCAGTACTTC.

This chain joins TRBV20-1 and TRBJ2-3; D not resolved. Germline-derived CDR1 and CDR2 are DFQATT and SNEGSKA (reference sequence). The CDR3 sequence is 15 residues long. V dropped 0 bases and J dropped 2 bases, with 12 bases sitting between them. The CDR3 nucleotides read TGCAGTGCTAGAGATCGCAAAGGGCCCACAGATACGCAGTATTTT. This sequence encodes CSARDRKGPTDTQYF.

The V call is TRBV3-1, the J call TRBJ2-7, with 11 bases lining up with TRBD2. The CDR3 contains 17 residues. Germline V gene lookup returns CDR1 LGHDT and CDR2 YNNKEL (reference sequence). V lost 1 base and J lost 7; bases outside the gene matches: 12. CDR3: CASSQVLLAGGPHEQYF. The DNA for the CDR3 is TGTGCCAGCAGCCAAGTCCTCCTAGCGGGGGGACCCCATGAGCAGTACTTC.

As regards this clonotype: A single base separates this from a much larger clone, so it may be a read error. The chain has TRBV12-3 or TRBV12-4 and TRBJ2-7, with D perhaps matching TRBD1 (5 bases). Trimming took 5 bases from V and 0 from J, leaving 11 bases between them. There are 14 residues in the CDR3. The DNA for the CDR3 is TGTGCCAGCAGTGGGAACGACAGCTCCTACGAGCAGTACTTC. Its translation is CASSGNDSSYEQYF.

V and J are TRBV19 and TRBJ1-5; D perhaps matches TRBD1 (5 bases). The CDR3 runs to 19 residues. Germline CDR1 and CDR2: LNHDA and SQIVND (reference sequence). The germline V and J ends were trimmed by 1 base and 4 bases, with 23 bases remaining between them. CDR3 loop: CASSIAIGRLGTTNQPQHF. The CDR3 nucleotides are TGTGCCAGTAGTATAGCCATAGGCCGCCTTGGGACGACGAATCAGCCCCAGCATTTT.

Of note for this clonotype: One base away lies a much larger clone, so this may be a sequencing read error. This chain joins TRBV20-1 and TRBJ1-5; the D is unclear. CDR1 DFQATT and CDR2 SNEGSKA come from the germline V gene (reference sequence). Trimming cost V 1 base and J 5 bases, with 6 bases left between them. The CDR3 runs 12 residues. The DNA of the CDR3 is TGCAGTGCTAGAGGGGCTGATCAGCCCCAGCATTTT. This gives the protein CSARGADQPQHF.

This clonotype was found a few times. The V gene is TRBV5-1, the J gene TRBJ2-3; TRBD1 or TRBD2 may be the D gene (6 bases each). The CDR3 sequence is 15 residues long. Trimming took 4 bases from V and 1 from J, leaving 13 bases between them. CDR1 and CDR2 from the germline V gene are SGHRS and YFSETQ. The CDR3 region is CASSPRGARTDTQYF. The DNA of the CDR3 is TGCGCCAGCAGCCCAAGGGGGGCGCGCACAGATACGCAGTATTTT.

In DNA, the CDR3 is TGTGCCAGCAGTGTGATAGGGGGCGATGAGCAGTTCTTC. The encoded protein is CASSVIGGDEQFF. The chain carries TRBV12-3 or TRBV12-4 and TRBJ2-1; 7 bases line up with TRBD1. The V gene end was trimmed by 5 bases and the J gene end by 8 bases; junction bases not matched to a gene: 6. This CDR3 region has 13 residues.

A remark on this clonotype: A much bigger clone sits one base away, suggesting this may be a read error. The chain recombines TRBV12-3 or TRBV12-4 with TRBJ2-6; possibly TRBD1 for D (6 bases). This CDR3 is 14 amino acids long. V gave up 4 bases and J gave up 4 bases, with 8 bases separating them. In DNA form, the CDR3 reads TGTGCCAGCAGTTCAGGGGCCGGGGCCAACGTCCTGACTTTC. As protein: CASSSGAGANVLTF.

This clonotype was detected ten times or more. The CDR3 nucleotides read TGTGCCAGCACCCGGACAGATCAAGAGACCCAGTACTTC. Its translation is CASTRTDQETQYF. This sequence joins TRBV14 and TRBJ2-5, with D possibly matching TRBD1 (6 bases). Per the germline V gene, CDR1 is SGHDN and CDR2 is FVKESK. CDR3 length: 13 residues. The V and J ends lost 7 bases and 2 bases respectively, with 11 bases between them.

This chain connects TRBV30 to TRBJ2-1; no firm D call. CDR1 and CDR2 from the germline V gene are GTSNPN and SVGIG (reference sequence). The V and J ends lost 3 bases and 0 bases respectively, with 6 bases between them. There are 13 residues in the CDR3. The CDR3 bases are TGTGCCTGGAGGGTAAGCTCCTACAATGAGCAGTTCTTC. It codes for CAWRVSSYNEQFF.

This clonotype was picked up a small number of times. The chain joins TRBV7-2 to TRBJ2-4; a weak D match, TRBD2 (7 bases). Trimming removed 8 bases at V and 6 bases at J, with 14 bases between. Germline lookup yields CDR1 SGHTA and CDR2 FQGNSA. The CDR3 is made up of 13 amino acids. In DNA, the CDR3 is TGTGCCAGCGCTAGGGGGGGCCCAAACATTCAGTACTTC. It translates to CASARGGPNIQYF.

The genes are TRBV6-2 or TRBV6-3 and TRBJ2-7; 8 bases are a match to TRBD2. Germline CDR1 is MNHEY and CDR2 is SVGEGT. The CDR3 sequence is 16 residues long. V gave up 4 bases and J gave up 1 base; unmatched junction bases: 9. In DNA form, the CDR3 reads TGTGCCAGCAGTTTCTTTGGGACTAGGCGTTCCTACGAGCAGTACTTC. It yields the protein CASSFFGTRRSYEQYF.